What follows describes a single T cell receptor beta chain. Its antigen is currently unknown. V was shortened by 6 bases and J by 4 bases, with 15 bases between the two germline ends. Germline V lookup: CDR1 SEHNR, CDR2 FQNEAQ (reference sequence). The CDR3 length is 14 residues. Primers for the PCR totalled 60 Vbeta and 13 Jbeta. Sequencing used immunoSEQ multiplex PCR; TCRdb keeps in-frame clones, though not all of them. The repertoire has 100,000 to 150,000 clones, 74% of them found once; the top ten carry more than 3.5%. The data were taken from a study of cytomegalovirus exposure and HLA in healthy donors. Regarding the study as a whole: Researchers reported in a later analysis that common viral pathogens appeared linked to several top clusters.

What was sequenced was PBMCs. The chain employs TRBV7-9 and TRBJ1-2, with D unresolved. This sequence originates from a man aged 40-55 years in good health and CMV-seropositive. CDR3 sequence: CASRTALGVYGYTF. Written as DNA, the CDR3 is TGTGCCAGCAGGACGGCGCTAGGTGTCTATGGCTACACCTTC.